The 32 T cell receptor beta chains listed next were all sequenced from one sample in a study of blood T cell repertoires in COVID-19. TCRdb keeps only in-frame clones here, not all; method: immunoSEQ multiplex PCR. Seen here are under 300,000 clones, about 90% observed once, and the top ten hold 3% to 4%. The sequenced sample was PBMCs or T cells enriched from blood (not recorded which). These TCRs come from a woman between 40 and 55 years old with acute COVID-19.

The rearrangement links TRBV9 to TRBJ2-2; 9 nucleotides align to TRBD2. V lost 0 bases, J lost 7 bases, and 19 bases stayed unmatched. This CDR3 region has 20 residues. The germline V gene has CDR1 SGDLS and CDR2 YYNGEE. The CDR3: CASSVGLAGASLHKYGELFF. The CDR3 DNA reads TGTGCCAGCAGCGTAGGGTTAGCGGGAGCATCACTCCACAAATACGGGGAGCTGTTTTTT.

V usage is TRBV2 and J usage is TRBJ1-6, with D perhaps TRBD1 (6 bases). Germline values: CDR1 SNHLY, CDR2 FYNNEI. The CDR3 extends over 12 amino acids. Trimming removed 6 bases at V and 9 bases at J, with 9 bases between. The CDR3 DNA follows: TGTGCCAGCAGACAGGGTGGTTCACCCCTCCACTTT. Its protein product is CASRQGGSPLHF.

The chain has TRBV15 and TRBJ1-6, with 7 bases that match TRBD1. CDR3 size: 14 residues. V dropped 6 bases and J dropped 6; count of bases not matched to a gene: 5. Germline-derived CDR1 and CDR2 are LNHNV and YYDKDF (reference sequence). The CDR3 region has the DNA TGTGCCACCAGTCCGGGACAGATTAATTCACCCCTCCACTTT. Translating it yields CATSPGQINSPLHF.

The chain is built from TRBV4-1 and TRBJ2-2; 8 nucleotides match TRBD1. The germline V gene has CDR1 MGHRA and CDR2 YSYEKL. The J segment lost 0 bases and the V segment lost 2 bases, leaving 2 bases of the junction unmatched. CDR3 length: 16 amino acids. For the CDR3, the DNA is TGCGCCAGCAGCCAACTGACAGGGGCGAACACCGGGGAGCTGTTTTTT. Residues: CASSQLTGANTGELFF.

This chain uses TRBV5-8 with TRBJ2-5, with D unclear. The CDR3 is 14 residues long. The germline V gene encodes CDR1 SGHTS and CDR2 YDEGEE. Between the trimmed V and J ends, which lost 2 bases and 2 bases, there was a span of 10 bases. CDR3 loop: CASSFSVKQETQYF. For the CDR3, the DNA is TGTGCCAGCAGCTTCTCAGTAAAACAAGAGACCCAGTACTTC.

The gene calls are TRBV7-9 and TRBJ1-3; no clear D gene. Germline V gene sequence: CDR1 SEHNR, CDR2 FQNEAQ (reference sequence). The V end lost 1 base, the J end lost 8 bases, and 9 bases lay between the germline ends. This CDR3 spans 13 amino acids. CDR3 sequence (DNA): TGTGCCAGCAGCTTAGACATCGAGGACACCATATATTTT. This gives the protein CASSLDIEDTIYF.

The J gene is TRBJ2-7, the V gene TRBV19, with D perhaps TRBD1 (5 bases). This CDR3 spans 14 amino acids. Trimming removed 2 bases at V and 2 bases at J, with 10 bases between. From germline, CDR1 is LNHDA and CDR2 SQIVND (reference sequence). CDR3 bases: TGTGCCAGTAGTATACGACAGCCCACCTACGAGCAGTACTTC. Residues: CASSIRQPTYEQYF.

This clone was detected only a few times. This chain joins TRBV2 and TRBJ2-2; D not resolved. The CDR3 runs 13 residues. Germline CDR1 reads SNHLY; CDR2 reads FYNNEI. V dropped 7 bases and J dropped 2 bases, with 8 bases sitting between them. The CDR3 bases are TGTGCCAGCAAGCTAGAAAACACCGGGGAGCTGTTTTTT. Amino acids: CASKLENTGELFF.

The chain employs TRBV5-4 and TRBJ2-1; TRBD2 matches 14 bases. CDR3 length: 15 amino acids. Germline-derived CDR1 and CDR2 are SGHNT and YYREEE (reference sequence). Trimming took 3 bases from V and 8 from J; bases not matched to a gene: 4. CDR3 coding DNA: TGTGCCAGCAGCTCGGGACTAGCGGGAGTCGATGAGCAGTTCTTC. Encoded protein: CASSSGLAGVDEQFF.

The chain couples TRBV6-5 to TRBJ2-7, with 9 bases aligning to TRBD1. Germline CDR1 reads MNHEY; CDR2 reads SVGAGI. V shed 2 bases and J 5 bases; nucleotides not matched to a gene: 7. The CDR3 consists of 15 residues. The CDR3 coding sequence is TGTGCCAGCAGTTACGCCGGGACAGGGATCCACGAGCAGTACTTC. Its translation is CASSYAGTGIHEQYF.

This clone occurred a few times. The J gene is TRBJ2-7, the V gene TRBV28; perhaps TRBD1 as D (6 bases). This CDR3 region has 12 residues. Germline assignment: CDR1 MDHEN and CDR2 SYDVKM. The V and J ends lost 8 bases and 4 bases respectively, with 12 bases between them. The CDR3 protein is CASGRGVYEQYF. CDR3 coding DNA: TGTGCCAGCGGCAGGGGCGTGTACGAGCAGTACTTC.

V is TRBV10-2 and J is TRBJ2-7; 13 bases match TRBD2. Germline V gene lookup returns CDR1 WSHSY and CDR2 SAAADI. This CDR3 spans 19 amino acids. The V segment lost 10 bases and the J segment 2 bases; nucleotides outside the gene matches: 20. The CDR3 sequence is CATRGTSGMESGYTYEQYF. CDR3 nucleotides: TGCGCCACCAGAGGGACTAGCGGGATGGAGTCGGGTTATACCTACGAGCAGTACTTC.

V and J are TRBV3-1 (or the pseudogene TRBV3-2) and TRBJ1-2, with D tentatively TRBD1 (5 bases). V was cut by 0 bases and J by 5 bases, with 16 bases left in between. There are 16 residues in the CDR3. Per the germline V gene, CDR1 is LGHDT and CDR2 is YNNKEL (reference sequence). Here the CDR3 reads CASSQDSGPASYGYTF. In DNA, the CDR3 is TGTGCCAGCAGCCAAGATTCAGGGCCAGCCTCGTATGGCTACACCTTC.

The chain is built from TRBV5-8 and TRBJ2-7; 11 nucleotides line up with TRBD2. Germline trimming cut 0 bases from V and 3 bases from J; bases unmatched to any gene: 5. CDR1 and CDR2 (germline): SGHTS, YDEGEE. This CDR3 has 16 amino acids. The CDR3 reads CASSLEGTSGVYEQYF. The CDR3 coding sequence is TGTGCCAGCAGCTTGGAGGGGACTAGCGGAGTCTACGAGCAGTACTTC.

This clone was seen a handful of times. One end of the junction fails to match germline, which may point to a read error. V and J are TRBV7-7 and TRBJ2-2; D might be TRBD1 (5 bases). The CDR3 is 15 residues long. Per germline, CDR1 SSHAT and CDR2 FNYEAQ (reference sequence). CDR3 residues: CASSQYAGPTGELFF. DNA of the CDR3: TGTGCTAGCAGCCAATACGCAGGGCCCACCGGGGAGCTGTTTTTT.

The chain employs TRBV19 and TRBJ2-7, with 7 nucleotides matching TRBD2. The CDR3 has 16 residues. CDR1 and CDR2 (germline): LNHDA, SQIVND (reference sequence). Trimming took 7 bases from V and 5 from J; bases not matched to a gene: 17. CDR3 sequence reads: CASKREATGAEDEQYF. The CDR3 DNA sequence: TGTGCCAGTAAACGGGAGGCGACTGGGGCGGAGGACGAGCAGTACTTC.

The CDR3 loop reads CASSKAGGPDTQYF. CDR3 coding DNA: TGTGCCAGTAGTAAAGCGGGAGGCCCAGATACGCAGTATTTT. The chain is built from TRBV19 and TRBJ2-3, with 9 bases fitting TRBD2. The ends lost 4 bases at V and 4 bases at J; junction bases unmatched: 3. The germline V gene encodes CDR1 LNHDA and CDR2 SQIVND (reference sequence). This CDR3 contains 14 residues.

The chain recombines TRBV6-5 with TRBJ2-5; 9 bases match TRBD1. Germline assignment: CDR1 MNHEY and CDR2 SVGAGI. The V and J ends lost 6 bases and 2 bases, in that order; junction bases with no gene match: 7. This CDR3 region has 15 residues. CDR3 sequence: CASSSDRGGQETQYF. In DNA, the CDR3 is TGTGCCAGCAGCTCAGACAGGGGGGGTCAAGAGACCCAGTACTTC.

The chain combines TRBV2 with TRBJ2-7; D possibly corresponds to TRBD1 (5 bases). Trimming left V 7 bases short and J 6 bases short, with 16 bases between. Germline V lookup: CDR1 SNHLY, CDR2 FYNNEI. This CDR3 spans 13 amino acids. The CDR3 coding sequence is TGTGCCAGCAAGGCAGGGTGGCAGGGCGAGCAGTACTTC. It is translated as CASKAGWQGEQYF. Variable domain in full (rest from reference TRBV2 and TRBJ2-7): EPEVTQTPSHQVTQMGQEVILRCVPISNHLYFYWYRQILGQKVEFLVSFYNNEISEKSEIFDDQFSVERPDGSNFTLKIRSTKLEDSAMYFCASKAGWQGEQYFGPGTRLTVT.

J is TRBJ2-7 and V is TRBV6-5; D ambiguous. The CDR3 contains 14 residues. Trimming left V 7 bases short and J 0 bases short, with 13 bases between. Germline CDR1 and CDR2: MNHEY and SVGAGI. DNA of the CDR3: TGTGCCAGCAAACAAATTGGCAGCTCCTACGAGCAGTACTTC. It yields the protein CASKQIGSSYEQYF.

This clone was counted between two and nine times. The V and J genes are TRBV18 and TRBJ1-1; D not resolved. Trimming shortened V by 4 bases and J by 1 base, and 13 bases separated the two germline ends. Germline CDR1 KGHSH, CDR2 LQKENI. The CDR3 contains 15 residues. CDR3: CASSLTETSNTEAFF. In nucleotides, the CDR3 is TGTGCCAGCTCACTTACTGAAACCTCGAACACTGAAGCTTTCTTT.

The rearrangement joins TRBV6-2 or TRBV6-3 to TRBJ1-2; no clear D. This CDR3 region has 14 residues. Germline values: CDR1 MNHEY, CDR2 SVGEGT. Trimming removed 5 bases from V and 2 bases from J, with 12 bases in between. CDR3 in DNA: TGTGCCAGCAGTCGAACTCTCAACAACTATGGCTACACCTTC. Encoded protein: CASSRTLNNYGYTF.

The chain uses TRBV10-2 and TRBJ2-3; TRBD1 agrees at 9 bases. The CDR3 sequence is 13 residues long. Germline CDR1 and CDR2: WSHSY and SAAADI. V dropped 11 bases and J dropped 3; count of bases not matched to a gene: 6. As DNA, the CDR3 is TGCGCCTCCGGGACAGGGCTGACAGATACGCAGTATTTT. Protein: CASGTGLTDTQYF.

Only one count was recorded for this clone. This sequence joins TRBV5-4 and TRBJ1-2; the match to TRBD1 covers 9 bases. The CDR3 runs 15 residues. The germline V gene has CDR1 SGHNT and CDR2 YYREEE (reference sequence). With 5 bases clipped from V and 7 bases from J, the junction kept 12 bases outside the gene matches. The CDR3 DNA reads as TGTGCCAGCAGATCACCGGGACAGGGTTTCGGTGGCTACACCTTC. The encoded protein is CASRSPGQGFGGYTF.

In its sample, this clone was seen a few times. V gene TRBV11-2 combines with J gene TRBJ2-7; 9 nucleotides agree with TRBD1. The CDR3 has 13 amino acids. The germline V gene has CDR1 SGHAT and CDR2 FQNNGV. Germline trimming cut 5 bases from V and 2 bases from J; bases unmatched to any gene: 1. Here the CDR3 DNA reads TGTGCCAGCAGCCGGGACAGGGCCTACGAGCAGTACTTC. Protein product: CASSRDRAYEQYF.

The chain is built from TRBV25-1 and TRBJ2-1; TRBD2 agrees at 10 bases. Germline CDR1 reads MGHDK; CDR2 reads SYGVNS. This CDR3 region has 16 residues. Trimming cost V 5 bases and J 6 bases; bases outside gene matches: 10. The CDR3 sequence: CASSRNGASGGNEQFF. CDR3 nucleotide sequence: TGTGCCAGCAGTCGAAACGGGGCTAGCGGGGGCAATGAGCAGTTCTTC.

The rearrangement uses TRBV19 and TRBJ1-3; D gene ambiguous. V was clipped by 2 bases and J by 0 bases, with 14 bases between them. The CDR3 sequence is 17 residues long. The germline V gene encodes CDR1 LNHDA and CDR2 SQIVND (reference sequence). CDR3 region: CASSIFIAGSSGNTIYF. For the CDR3, the DNA is TGTGCCAGTAGTATATTCATTGCGGGGTCCTCTGGAAACACCATATATTTT.

This chain joins TRBV7-9 and TRBJ2-5; 12 nucleotides agree with TRBD2. CDR1 SEHNR and CDR2 FQNEAQ come from the germline V gene (reference sequence). This CDR3 spans 18 amino acids. Germline trimming cut 5 bases from V and 0 bases from J; bases unmatched to any gene: 10. The CDR3 DNA reads TGTGCCAGCAGCGACACTAGCGGGAGGTCCCAAGACCAAGAGACCCAGTACTTC. This translates into CASSDTSGRSQDQETQYF.

DNA for the CDR3: TGCGCCAGCAGCTTGATAGCCGACAGTTACAATGAGCAGTTCTTC. Its translation: CASSLIADSYNEQFF. The gene calls are TRBV5-1 and TRBJ2-1; tentatively, D is TRBD1 (5 bases). This CDR3 contains 15 residues. V lost 1 base and J lost 4, with 12 bases in between. Germline CDR1 reads SGHRS; CDR2 reads YFSETQ.

The genes are TRBV14 and TRBJ1-2; D is perhaps TRBD1 (5 bases). The CDR3 covers 15 residues. The germline V gene encodes CDR1 SGHDN and CDR2 FVKESK. Trimming took off 0 bases at V and 8 bases at J, with 16 bases between the two ends. For the CDR3, the DNA is TGTGCCAGCAGCCAAGATCGGGGGGTTTTGGAAGGCTACACCTTC. This translates into CASSQDRGVLEGYTF.

The chain uses TRBV19 and TRBJ2-1, with TRBD2 matching 11 bases. This CDR3 comprises 15 residues. V lost 6 bases, J lost 9 bases, and 10 bases stayed unmatched. Germline CDR1 is LNHDA and CDR2 is SQIVND (reference sequence). The CDR3 loop reads CASRKTSGSQGEQFF. In nucleotides, the CDR3 is TGTGCCAGTAGAAAAACTAGCGGGAGTCAGGGTGAGCAGTTCTTC.

The V gene is TRBV5-1, the J gene TRBJ1-1, with 12 positions matching TRBD1. Per germline, CDR1 SGHRS and CDR2 YFSETQ. The CDR3 contains 16 residues. Germline trimming cut 5 bases from V and 5 bases from J; bases unmatched to any gene: 10. CDR3 sequence (DNA): TGCGCCAGCAGATTAATGGGACAGGGGGCAGGAACTGAAGCTTTCTTT. It codes for CASRLMGQGAGTEAFF.